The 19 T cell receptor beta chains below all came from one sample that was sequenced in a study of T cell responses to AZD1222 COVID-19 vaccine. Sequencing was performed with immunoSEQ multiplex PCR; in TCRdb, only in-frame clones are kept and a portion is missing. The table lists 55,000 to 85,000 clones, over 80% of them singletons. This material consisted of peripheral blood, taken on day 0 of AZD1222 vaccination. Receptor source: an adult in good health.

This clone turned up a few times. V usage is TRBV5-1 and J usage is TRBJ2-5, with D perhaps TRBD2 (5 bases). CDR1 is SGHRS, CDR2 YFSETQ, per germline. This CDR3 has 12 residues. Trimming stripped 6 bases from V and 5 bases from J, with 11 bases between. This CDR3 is CASTTGMETQYF. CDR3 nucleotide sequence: TGCGCCAGCACCACGGGGATGGAGACCCAGTACTTC.

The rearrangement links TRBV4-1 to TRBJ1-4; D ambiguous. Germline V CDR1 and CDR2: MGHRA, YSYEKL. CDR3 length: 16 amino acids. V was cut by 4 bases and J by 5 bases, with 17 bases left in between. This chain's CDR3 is CASSPKWTGSNEKLFF. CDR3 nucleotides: TGCGCCAGCAGCCCGAAGTGGACGGGGTCGAATGAAAAACTGTTTTTT.

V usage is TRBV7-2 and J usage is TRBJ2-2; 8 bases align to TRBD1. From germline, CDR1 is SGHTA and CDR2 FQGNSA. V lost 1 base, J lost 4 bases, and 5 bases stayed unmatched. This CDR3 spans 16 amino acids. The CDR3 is CASSLGQGAGTGELFF. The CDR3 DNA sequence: TGTGCCAGCAGCTTAGGGCAGGGGGCCGGCACCGGGGAGCTGTTTTTT.

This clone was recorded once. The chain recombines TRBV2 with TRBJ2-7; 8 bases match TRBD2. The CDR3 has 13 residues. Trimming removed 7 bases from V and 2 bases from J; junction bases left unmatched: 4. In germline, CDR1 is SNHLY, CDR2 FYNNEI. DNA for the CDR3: TGTGCCAGCAACTTGCGGGAGGCCTACGAGCAGTACTTC. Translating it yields CASNLREAYEQYF.

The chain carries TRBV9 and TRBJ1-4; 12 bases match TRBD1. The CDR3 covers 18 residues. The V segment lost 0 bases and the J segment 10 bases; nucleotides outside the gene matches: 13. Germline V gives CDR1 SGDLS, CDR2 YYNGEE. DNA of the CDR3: TGTGCCAGCAGCGTAGGCCCTTTTACCGGGACAGGGGGCGGAAAACTGTTTTTT. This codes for CASSVGPFTGTGGGKLFF.

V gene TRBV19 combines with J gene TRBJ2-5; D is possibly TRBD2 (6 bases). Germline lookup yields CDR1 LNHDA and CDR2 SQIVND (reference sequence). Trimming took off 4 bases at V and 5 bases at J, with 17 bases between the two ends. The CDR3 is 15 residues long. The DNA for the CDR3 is TGTGCCAGTAGTACTTCCACCACTAGCTGGGAGACCCAGTACTTC. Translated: CASSTSTTSWETQYF.

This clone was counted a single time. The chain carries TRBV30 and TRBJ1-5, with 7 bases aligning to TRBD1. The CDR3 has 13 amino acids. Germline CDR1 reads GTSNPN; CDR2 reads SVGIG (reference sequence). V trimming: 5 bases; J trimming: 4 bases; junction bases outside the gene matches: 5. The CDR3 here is CAWETGRNQPQHF. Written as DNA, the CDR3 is TGTGCCTGGGAGACAGGGCGTAATCAGCCCCAGCATTTT.

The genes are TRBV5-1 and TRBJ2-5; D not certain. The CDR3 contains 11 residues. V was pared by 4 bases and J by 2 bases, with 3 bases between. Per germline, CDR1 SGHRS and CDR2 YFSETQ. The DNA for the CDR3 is TGCGCCAGCAGCGGACAAGAGACCCAGTACTTC. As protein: CASSGQETQYF.

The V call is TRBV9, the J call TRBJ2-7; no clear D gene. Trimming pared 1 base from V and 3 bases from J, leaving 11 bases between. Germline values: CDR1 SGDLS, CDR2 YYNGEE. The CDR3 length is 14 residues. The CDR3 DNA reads TGTGCCAGCAGCGTACGACCATCCGGCTACGAGCAGTACTTC. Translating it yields CASSVRPSGYEQYF.

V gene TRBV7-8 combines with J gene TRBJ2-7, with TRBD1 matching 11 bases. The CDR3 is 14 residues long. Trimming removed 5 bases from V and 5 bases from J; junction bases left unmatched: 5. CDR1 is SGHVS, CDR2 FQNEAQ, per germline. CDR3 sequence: CASSPWDRGNEQYF. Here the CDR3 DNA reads TGTGCCAGCAGCCCCTGGGACAGGGGGAACGAGCAGTACTTC.

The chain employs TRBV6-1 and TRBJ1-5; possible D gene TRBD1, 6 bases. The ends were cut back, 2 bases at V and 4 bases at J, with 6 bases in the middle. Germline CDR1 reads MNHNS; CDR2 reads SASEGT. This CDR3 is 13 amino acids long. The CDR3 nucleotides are TGTGCCAGCAGTGAACAGGGGAATCAGCCCCAGCATTTT. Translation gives CASSEQGNQPQHF.

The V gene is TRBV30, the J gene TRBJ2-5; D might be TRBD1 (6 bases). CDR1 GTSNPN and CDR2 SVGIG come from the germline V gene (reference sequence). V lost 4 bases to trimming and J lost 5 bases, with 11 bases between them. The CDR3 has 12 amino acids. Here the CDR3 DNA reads TGTGCCTGGACTCAGGGGCGGGAGACCCAGTACTTC. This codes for CAWTQGRETQYF. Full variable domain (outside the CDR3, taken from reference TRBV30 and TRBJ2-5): SQTIHQWPATLVQPVGSPLSLECTVEGTSNPNLYWYRQAAGRGLQLLFYSVGIGQISSEVPQNLSASRPQDRQFILSSKKLLLSDSGFYLCAWTQGRETQYFGPGTRLLVL.

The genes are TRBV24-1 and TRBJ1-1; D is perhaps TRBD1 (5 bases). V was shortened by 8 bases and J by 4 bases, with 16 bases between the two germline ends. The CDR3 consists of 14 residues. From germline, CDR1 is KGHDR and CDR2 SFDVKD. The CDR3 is CATMKAGPGTEAFF. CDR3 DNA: TGTGCCACCATGAAGGCGGGACCTGGCACTGAAGCTTTCTTT.

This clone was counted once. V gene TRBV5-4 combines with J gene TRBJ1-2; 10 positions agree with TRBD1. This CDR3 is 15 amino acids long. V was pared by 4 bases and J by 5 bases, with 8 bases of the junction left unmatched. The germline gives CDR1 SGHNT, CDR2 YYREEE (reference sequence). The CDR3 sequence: CASSSPTGGLYGYTF. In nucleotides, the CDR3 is TGTGCCAGCAGCAGCCCGACAGGGGGCCTTTATGGCTACACCTTC.

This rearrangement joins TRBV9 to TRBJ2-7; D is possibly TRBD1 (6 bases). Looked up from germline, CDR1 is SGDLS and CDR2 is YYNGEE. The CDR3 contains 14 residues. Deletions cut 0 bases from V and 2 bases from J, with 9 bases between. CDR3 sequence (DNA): TGTGCCAGCAGCGTAGACCAGGGGCCCTACGAGCAGTACTTC. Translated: CASSVDQGPYEQYF.

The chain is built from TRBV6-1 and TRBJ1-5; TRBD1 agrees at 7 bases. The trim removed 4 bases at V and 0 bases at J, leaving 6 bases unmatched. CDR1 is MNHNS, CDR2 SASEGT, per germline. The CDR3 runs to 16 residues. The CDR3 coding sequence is TGTGCCAGCAGTGCCCAACAGGGGTTTAGCAATCAGCCCCAGCATTTT. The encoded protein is CASSAQQGFSNQPQHF.

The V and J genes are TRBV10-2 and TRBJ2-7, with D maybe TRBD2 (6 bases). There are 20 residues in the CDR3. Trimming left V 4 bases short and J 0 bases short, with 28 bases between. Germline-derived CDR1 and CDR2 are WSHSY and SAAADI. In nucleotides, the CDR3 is TGCGCCAGCAGTGGTATTCTTCGGGGGAATCCGGGGAGGAGCTCCTACGAGCAGTACTTC. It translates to CASSGILRGNPGRSSYEQYF.

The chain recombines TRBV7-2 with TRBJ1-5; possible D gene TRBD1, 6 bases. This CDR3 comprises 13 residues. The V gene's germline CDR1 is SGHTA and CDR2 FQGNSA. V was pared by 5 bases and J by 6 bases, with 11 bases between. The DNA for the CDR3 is TGTGCCAGCAGCCAGGGGATTCGTCAGCCCCAGCATTTT. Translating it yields CASSQGIRQPQHF.

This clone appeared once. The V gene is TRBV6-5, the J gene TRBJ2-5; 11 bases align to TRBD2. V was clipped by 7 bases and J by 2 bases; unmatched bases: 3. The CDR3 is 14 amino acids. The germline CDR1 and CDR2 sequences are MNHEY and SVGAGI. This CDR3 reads CASIAGGHQETQYF. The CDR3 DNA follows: TGTGCCAGCATAGCGGGGGGGCATCAAGAGACCCAGTACTTC.